Below are 21 T cell receptor beta chains sequenced from a single sample in a study of spatial heterogeneity in lung cancer. Time point described: sample taken at primary tumor resection. Whole RNA was taken from tumor, nontumor lung or frozen PBMC; it was then sequenced unsorted. TCRdb analysed the 5' RACE reads with MiXCR anew, one entry per CDR3 protein. Of about 92,000 distinct CDR3 sequences in the sample, about 12% were seen once. The material was PBMCs, obtained at surgery. Every receptor here comes from a male donor with early-stage non-small cell lung cancer.

This clonotype showed up just a few times. The rearrangement uses TRBV20-1 and TRBJ2-3; TRBD2 aligns across 13 bases. The CDR3 has 15 amino acids. The J segment lost 4 bases and the V segment lost 6 bases, leaving 7 bases of the junction unmatched. Germline values: CDR1 DFQATT, CDR2 SNEGSKA (reference sequence). The CDR3 DNA follows: TGCAGTGCAACAACTAGCGGGAGGGCCCCAGATACGCAGTATTTT. It codes for CSATTSGRAPDTQYF.

This clonotype was seen only a few times. The rearrangement uses TRBV7-9 and TRBJ1-5; 8 nucleotides agree with TRBD1. CDR1 is SEHNR and CDR2 is FQNEAQ in the germline V gene (reference sequence). The CDR3 runs 15 residues. With 4 bases clipped from V and 7 bases from J, the junction kept 9 bases outside the gene matches. CDR3 DNA sequence: TGTGCCAGCAGCTCGGACAGGGTTCCGGGCCAGCCCCAGCATTTT. It encodes CASSSDRVPGQPQHF. Based on the CDR3 plus reference TRBV7-9 and TRBJ1-5, the full variable domain is DTGVSQNPRHKITKRGQNVTFRCDPISEHNRLYWYRQTLGQGPEFLTYFQNEAQLEKSRLLSDRFSAERPKGSFSTLEIQRTEQGDSAMYLCASSSDRVPGQPQHFGDGTRLSIL.

This clonotype was counted at least ten times. V gene TRBV29-1 combines with J gene TRBJ2-3; D possibly corresponds to TRBD2 (6 bases). V gave up 7 bases and J gave up 4 bases, with 15 bases separating them. This CDR3 spans 13 amino acids. The germline V gene encodes CDR1 SQVTM and CDR2 ANQGSEA. The CDR3 nucleotides are TGCAGCGCAACAAGCCGCGGGGCAGATACGCAGTATTTT. As protein: CSATSRGADTQYF.

The chain is built from TRBV24-1 and TRBJ2-7; D call uncertain. This CDR3 is 14 amino acids long. The V gene lost 5 bases and the J gene lost 1 base, with 11 bases spanning the gap. CDR1 is KGHDR and CDR2 is SFDVKD in the germline V gene. Here the CDR3 reads CATSAPETSYEQYF. CDR3 coding DNA: TGTGCCACCAGTGCGCCGGAGACGTCCTACGAGCAGTACTTC.

The DNA of the CDR3 is TGCGCCAGCAGCCAAGTGAACCAAGAGACCCAGTACTTC. Protein product: CASSQVNQETQYF. The chain couples TRBV4-1 to TRBJ2-5; the D is unclear. CDR1 is MGHRA and CDR2 is YSYEKL in the germline V gene. CDR3 size: 13 residues. V lost 1 base and J 0 bases, leaving 3 bases between the germline ends.

This chain links TRBV19 with TRBJ1-5, with TRBD1 matching 9 bases. CDR1 is LNHDA, CDR2 SQIVND, per germline (reference sequence). CDR3 length: 17 residues. V dropped 6 bases and J dropped 1; count of bases not matched to a gene: 10. CDR3 residues: CASRGSGTGRSNQPQHF. In DNA form, the CDR3 reads TGTGCCAGTAGAGGGAGCGGGACAGGGAGAAGCAATCAGCCCCAGCATTTT.

The table lists this clonotype with a few counts. V gene TRBV30 combines with J gene TRBJ2-7; TRBD1 agrees at 10 bases. The V and J ends lost 1 base and 5 bases, in that order; junction bases with no gene match: 8. Germline loops: CDR1 GTSNPN, CDR2 SVGIG (reference sequence). CDR3 length: 15 amino acids. The CDR3 bases are TGTGCCTGGAGTGCTTTGGGACAGGGGTATGACGAGCAGTACTTC. Its protein product is CAWSALGQGYDEQYF.

The rearrangement joins TRBV28 to TRBJ2-7; a weak D match, TRBD2 (6 bases). The ends were cut back, 6 bases at V and 4 bases at J, with 19 bases in the middle. Germline V gene sequence: CDR1 MDHEN, CDR2 SYDVKM. The CDR3 is made up of 15 amino acids. Here the CDR3 DNA reads TGTGCCAGCAGCCCCGCGGGACGGGGACGGTACGAGCAGTACTTC. It is translated as CASSPAGRGRYEQYF.

In this sample, this clonotype turned up many times. Without the conserved terminal phenylalanine or tryptophan, this CDR3 likely stems from a read error. The DNA is omitted, as the CDR3 cannot be located on it reliably, and the CDR3 follows TCRdb's listing. The chain employs TRBV7-2 and TRBJ2-1; the table gives TRBD1 as D, unverified against the DNA. CDR1 is SGHTA and CDR2 is FQGNSA in the germline V gene. The CDR3 is 11 residues long, ends included. The CDR3 region is CASSNPGPQGT.

The chain recombines TRBV12-3 or TRBV12-4 with TRBJ2-7; D may correspond to TRBD1 or TRBD2 (6 bases each). Trimming cost V 0 bases and J 9 bases, with 12 bases left between them. This CDR3 has 13 amino acids. The CDR3 DNA sequence: TGTGCCAGCAGTTTAGCGCTTGGGGGGCGGCAGTACTTC. This sequence encodes CASSLALGGRQYF.

This clonotype was counted between two and nine times. The J gene is TRBJ2-3, the V gene TRBV10-3; D may match TRBD1 or TRBD2 (5 bases each). From germline, CDR1 is ENHRY and CDR2 SYGVKD. This CDR3 is 15 amino acids long. V was shortened by 5 bases and J by 0 bases, with 12 bases between the two germline ends. CDR3 nucleotides: TGTGCCATCAGTCAGACTGGGGGTAGCACAGATACGCAGTATTTT. As protein: CAISQTGGSTDTQYF.

The gene calls are TRBV7-2 and TRBJ1-1, with D unclear. Germline-derived CDR1 and CDR2 are SGHTA and FQGNSA. V was trimmed by 3 bases and J by 5 bases, leaving 7 bases between them. This CDR3 comprises 12 residues. CDR3 in DNA: TGTGCCAGCAGCTTGATCGAGACTGAAGCTTTCTTT. Encoded protein: CASSLIETEAFF.

The V call is TRBV4-1, the J call TRBJ1-3, with 7 bases that match TRBD1. Germline CDR1 reads MGHRA; CDR2 reads YSYEKL. V shed 0 bases and J 10 bases; nucleotides not matched to a gene: 6. The length of the CDR3 is 14 residues. The CDR3 nucleotides read TGCGCCAGCAGCCAAGAGGCACAGGGGAGGACCATATATTTT. Protein sequence: CASSQEAQGRTIYF.

This clonotype was found many times. This chain joins TRBV7-2 and TRBJ2-3; D possibly corresponds to TRBD2 (6 bases). Trimming removed 6 bases at V and 1 base at J, with 11 bases between. The CDR3 extends over 14 amino acids. The germline CDR1 and CDR2 sequences are SGHTA and FQGNSA. CDR3 nucleotide sequence: TGTGCCAGCAGGTTTGGCGGGGGCACAGATACGCAGTATTTT. Translated, it gives CASRFGGGTDTQYF. Using reference TRBV7-2 and TRBJ2-3 for the parts outside the CDR3, the full variable domain is GAGVSQSPSNKVTEKGKDVELRCDPISGHTALYWYRQSLGQGLEFLIYFQGNSAPDKSGLPSDRFSAERTGGSVSTLTIQRTQQEDSAVYLCASRFGGGTDTQYFGPGTRLTVL.

J is TRBJ1-2 and V is TRBV28; perhaps TRBD1 as D (5 bases). Trimming shortened V by 2 bases and J by 0 bases, and 13 bases separated the two germline ends. The germline CDR1 and CDR2 sequences are MDHEN and SYDVKM. The CDR3 contains 16 residues. The CDR3 DNA sequence: TGTGCCAGCAGTTTAGGAGGGGCCGATGCTAACTATGGCTACACCTTC. It yields the protein CASSLGGADANYGYTF.

This clonotype was counted at least ten times. The chain recombines TRBV3-1 with TRBJ1-5; D remains unclear. Trimming removed 4 bases from V and 2 bases from J, with 15 bases in between. The CDR3 totals 16 residues. CDR1 is LGHDT and CDR2 is YNNKEL in the germline V gene (reference sequence). The CDR3 DNA is TGTGCCAGCAGCCCTGAATGGGGTAGCGGCAATCAGCCCCAGCATTTT. Translated: CASSPEWGSGNQPQHF.

This clonotype was counted many times. In DNA form, the CDR3 reads TGTGCCAGCAGCACCCTCCCGGGACTATCCTACAATGAGCAGTTCTTC. Its translation is CASSTLPGLSYNEQFF. V gene TRBV5-6 combines with J gene TRBJ2-1; 7 positions agree with TRBD2. Trimming removed 4 bases from V and 1 base from J; junction bases left unmatched: 8. The CDR3 is 16 amino acids. Germline CDR1 and CDR2: SGHDT and YYEEEE. Full variable domain (remainder filled in from reference TRBV5-6 and TRBJ2-1): DAGVTQSPTHLIKTRGQQVTLRCSPKSGHDTVSWYQQALGQGPQFIFQYYEEEERQRGNFPDRFSGHQFPNYSSELNVNALLLGDSALYLCASSTLPGLSYNEQFFGPGTRLTVL.

V is TRBV5-1 and J is TRBJ2-3; TRBD2 agrees at 11 bases. This CDR3 comprises 15 residues. Germline lookup yields CDR1 SGHRS and CDR2 YFSETQ. The ends lost 5 bases at V and 5 bases at J; junction bases unmatched: 7. Written as DNA, the CDR3 is TGCGCCAGCAGGCAGATCGGGACTAGCGGAGATACGCAGTATTTT. Its translation: CASRQIGTSGDTQYF.

This clonotype was picked up a small number of times. For the CDR3, the DNA is TGTGCCAGCAGTTTCGGGTCCACCTACGAGCAGTACTTC. Amino acids: CASSFGSTYEQYF. The chain carries TRBV27 and TRBJ2-7; D is unclear. CDR3 length: 13 amino acids. The germline CDR1 and CDR2 sequences are MNHEY and SMNVEV (reference sequence). V was clipped by 3 bases and J by 2 bases, with 8 bases between them.

This rearrangement joins TRBV27 to TRBJ2-7; 8 bases fit TRBD1. The CDR3 runs 12 residues. Germline lookup yields CDR1 MNHEY and CDR2 SMNVEV (reference sequence). The CDR3 here is CAIGDRTHEQYF. Written as DNA, the CDR3 is TGTGCTATAGGGGACAGGACCCACGAGCAGTACTTC.

V gene TRBV14 combines with J gene TRBJ2-3, with a weak D call TRBD1 (6 bases). The germline V gene has CDR1 SGHDN and CDR2 FVKESK. V lost 4 bases and J lost 1, with 9 bases in between. CDR3 size: 14 residues. CDR3 DNA sequence: TGTGCCAGCAGCCTTGGGACACGCACAGATACGCAGTATTTT. Residues: CASSLGTRTDTQYF.